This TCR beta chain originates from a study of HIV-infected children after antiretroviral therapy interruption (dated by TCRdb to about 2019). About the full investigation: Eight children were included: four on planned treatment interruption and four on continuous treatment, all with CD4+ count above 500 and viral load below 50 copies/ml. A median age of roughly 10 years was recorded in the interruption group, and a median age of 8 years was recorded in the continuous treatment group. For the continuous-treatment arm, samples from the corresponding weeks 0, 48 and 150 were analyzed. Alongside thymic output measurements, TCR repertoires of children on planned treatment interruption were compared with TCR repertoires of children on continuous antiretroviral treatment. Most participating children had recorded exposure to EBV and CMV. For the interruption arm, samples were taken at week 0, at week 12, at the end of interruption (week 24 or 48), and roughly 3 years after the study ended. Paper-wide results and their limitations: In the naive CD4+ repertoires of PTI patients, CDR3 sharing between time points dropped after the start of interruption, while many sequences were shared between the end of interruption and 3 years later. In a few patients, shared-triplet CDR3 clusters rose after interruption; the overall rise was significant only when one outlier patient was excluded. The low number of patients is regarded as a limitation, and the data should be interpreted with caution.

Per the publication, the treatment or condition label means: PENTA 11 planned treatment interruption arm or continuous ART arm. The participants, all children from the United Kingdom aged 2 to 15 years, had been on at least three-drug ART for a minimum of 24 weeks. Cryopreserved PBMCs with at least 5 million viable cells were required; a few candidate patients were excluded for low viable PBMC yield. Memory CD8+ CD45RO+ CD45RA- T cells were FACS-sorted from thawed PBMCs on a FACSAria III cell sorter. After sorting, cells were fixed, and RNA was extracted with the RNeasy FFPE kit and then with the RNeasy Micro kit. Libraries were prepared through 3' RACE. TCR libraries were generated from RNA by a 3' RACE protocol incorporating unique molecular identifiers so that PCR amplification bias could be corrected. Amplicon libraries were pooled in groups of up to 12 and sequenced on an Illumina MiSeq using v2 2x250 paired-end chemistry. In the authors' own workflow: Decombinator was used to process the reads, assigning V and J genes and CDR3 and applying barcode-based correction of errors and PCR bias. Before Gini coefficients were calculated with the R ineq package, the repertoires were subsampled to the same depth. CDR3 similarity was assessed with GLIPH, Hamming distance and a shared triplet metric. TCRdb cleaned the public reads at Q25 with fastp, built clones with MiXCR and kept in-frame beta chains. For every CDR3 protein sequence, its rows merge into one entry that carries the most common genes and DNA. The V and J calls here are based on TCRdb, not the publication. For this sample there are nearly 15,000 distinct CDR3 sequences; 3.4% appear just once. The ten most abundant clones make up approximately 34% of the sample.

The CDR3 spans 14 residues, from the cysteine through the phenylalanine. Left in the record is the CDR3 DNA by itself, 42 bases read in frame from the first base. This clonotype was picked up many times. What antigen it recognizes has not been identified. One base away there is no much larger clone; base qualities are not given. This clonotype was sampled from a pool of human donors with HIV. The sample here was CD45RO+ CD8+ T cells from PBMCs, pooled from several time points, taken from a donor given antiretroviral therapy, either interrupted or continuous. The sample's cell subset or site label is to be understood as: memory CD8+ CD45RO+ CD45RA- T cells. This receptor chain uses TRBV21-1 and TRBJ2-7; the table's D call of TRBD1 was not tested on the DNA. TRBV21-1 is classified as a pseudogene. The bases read TGTGCCGGGGTCCGGGACGCCCTACGGGGGGAGCAGTACTTC. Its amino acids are CAGVRDALRGEQYF.